This T cell receptor (beta chain) was obtained from a study of control samples from healthy donors and cancer patients (TCRdb year 2020). From the cysteine through the phenylalanine, the CDR3 covers 16 amino acids. Solely the CDR3 DNA is kept, with 48 bases framed from the first base. The germline V gene supplies CDR1 MNHEY and CDR2 SVGAGI. The germline V end is reduced by 2 bases and the J end by 8 bases; junction bases left unmatched: 11. The protocol used for the library was the immunoSEQ multiplex PCR assay. Drawn from immuneACCESS, this table holds only the in-frame rearrangements with V and J called that TCRdb kept. Clones are partly lost; checked studies trace under half to an unresolved V gene and leave the rest unexplained. This sample has some 150,000 clones in its table, and about 93% of those were observed once. The leading ten clones occupy around 2.2% of the sample. Remarks on this clone: Its antigen is currently not known. No much larger clonotype is one base removed from it; base qualities were not supplied.

The sequence is built from TRBV6-5 and TRBJ2-1; 8 bases in the junction line up with TRBD2. This receptor was taken from a man between 45 and 60 years old in good health. Sequencing was carried out using blood. CDR3 sequence: CASSYQAGGTYDEQFF. The bases read TGTGCCAGCAGTTACCAGGCGGGAGGCACCTATGATGAGCAGTTCTTC.